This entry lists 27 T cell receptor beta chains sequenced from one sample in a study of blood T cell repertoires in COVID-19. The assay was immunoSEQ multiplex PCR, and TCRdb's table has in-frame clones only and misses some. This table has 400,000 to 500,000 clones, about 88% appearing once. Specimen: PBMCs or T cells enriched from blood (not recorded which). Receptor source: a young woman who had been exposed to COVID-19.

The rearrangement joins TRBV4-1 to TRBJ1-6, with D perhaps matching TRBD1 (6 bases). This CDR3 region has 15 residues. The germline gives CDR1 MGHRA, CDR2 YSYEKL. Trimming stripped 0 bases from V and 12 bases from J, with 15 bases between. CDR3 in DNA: TGCGCCAGCAGCCAAGAACGCACAGGGAGGGAACCCCTCCACTTT. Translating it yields CASSQERTGREPLHF.

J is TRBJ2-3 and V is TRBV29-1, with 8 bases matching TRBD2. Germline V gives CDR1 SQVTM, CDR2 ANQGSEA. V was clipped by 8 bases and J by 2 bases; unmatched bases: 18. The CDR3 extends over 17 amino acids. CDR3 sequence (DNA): TGCAGCACCTGGGTCCTTAGCGGGGTGTGGGACACAGATACGCAGTATTTT. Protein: CSTWVLSGVWDTDTQYF.

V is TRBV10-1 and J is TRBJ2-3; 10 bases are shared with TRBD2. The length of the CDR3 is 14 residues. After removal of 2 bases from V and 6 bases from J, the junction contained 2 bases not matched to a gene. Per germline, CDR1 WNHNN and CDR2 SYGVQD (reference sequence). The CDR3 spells CASSERTSGDTQYF. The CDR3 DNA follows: TGCGCCAGCAGTGAGAGGACTAGCGGCGATACGCAGTATTTT.

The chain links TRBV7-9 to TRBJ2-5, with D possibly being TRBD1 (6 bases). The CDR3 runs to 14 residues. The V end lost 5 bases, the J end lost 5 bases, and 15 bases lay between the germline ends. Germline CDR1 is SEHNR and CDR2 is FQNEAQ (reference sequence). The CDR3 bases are TGTGCCAGCAGCCCCGCCGCAGGGGTGGAGACCCAGTACTTC. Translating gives CASSPAAGVETQYF.

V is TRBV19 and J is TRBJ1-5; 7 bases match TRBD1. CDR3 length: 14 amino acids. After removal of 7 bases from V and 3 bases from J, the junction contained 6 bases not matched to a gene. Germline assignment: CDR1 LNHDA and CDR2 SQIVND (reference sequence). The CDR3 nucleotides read TGTGCCAGTACTCGACAGGGCAACAATCAGCCCCAGCATTTT. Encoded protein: CASTRQGNNQPQHF. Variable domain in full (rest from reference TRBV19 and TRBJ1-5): DGGITQSPKYLFRKEGQNVTLSCEQNLNHDAMYWYRQDPGQGLRLIYYSQIVNDFQKGDIAEGYSVSREKKESFPLTVTSAQKNPTAFYLCASTRQGNNQPQHFGDGTRLSIL.

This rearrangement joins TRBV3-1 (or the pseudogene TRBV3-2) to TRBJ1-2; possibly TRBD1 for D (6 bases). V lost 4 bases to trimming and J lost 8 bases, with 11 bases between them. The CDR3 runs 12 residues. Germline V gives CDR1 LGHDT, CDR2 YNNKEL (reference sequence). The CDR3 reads CASSLLGAGYTF. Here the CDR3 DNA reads TGTGCCAGCAGCCTCCTGGGGGCAGGCTACACCTTC.

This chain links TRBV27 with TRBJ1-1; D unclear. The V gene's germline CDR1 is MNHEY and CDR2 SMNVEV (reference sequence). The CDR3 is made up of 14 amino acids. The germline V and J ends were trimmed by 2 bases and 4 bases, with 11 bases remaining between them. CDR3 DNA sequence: TGTGCCAGCAGTTTACGCGAAACCCGCACTGAAGCTTTCTTT. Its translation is CASSLRETRTEAFF.

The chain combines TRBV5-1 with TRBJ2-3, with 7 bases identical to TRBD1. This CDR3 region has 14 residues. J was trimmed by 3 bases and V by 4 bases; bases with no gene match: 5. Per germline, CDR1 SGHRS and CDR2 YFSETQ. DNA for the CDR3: TGCGCCAGCAGCACCGGGGACAGAACAGATACGCAGTATTTT. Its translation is CASSTGDRTDTQYF.

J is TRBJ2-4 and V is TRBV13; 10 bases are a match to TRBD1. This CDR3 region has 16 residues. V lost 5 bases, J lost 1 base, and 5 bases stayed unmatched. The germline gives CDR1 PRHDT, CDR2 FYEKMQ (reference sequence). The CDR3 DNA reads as TGTGCCAGCAGCCCGAGACAGGGGGCGGCCAAAAACATTCAGTACTTC. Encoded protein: CASSPRQGAAKNIQYF. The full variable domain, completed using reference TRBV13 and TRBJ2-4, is AAGVIQSPRHLIKEKRETATLKCYPIPRHDTVYWYQQGPGQDPQFLISFYEKMQSDKGSIPDRFSAQQFSDYHSELNMSSLELGDSALYFCASSPRQGAAKNIQYFGAGTRLSVL.

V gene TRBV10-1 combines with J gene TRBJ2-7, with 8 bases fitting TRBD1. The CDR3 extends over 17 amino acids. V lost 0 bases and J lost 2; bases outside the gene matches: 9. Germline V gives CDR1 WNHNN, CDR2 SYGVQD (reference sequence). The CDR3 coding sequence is TGCGCCAGCAGTGAGTCTTGGGCAGGGGGCGGCCCCTACGAGCAGTACTTC. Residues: CASSESWAGGGPYEQYF.

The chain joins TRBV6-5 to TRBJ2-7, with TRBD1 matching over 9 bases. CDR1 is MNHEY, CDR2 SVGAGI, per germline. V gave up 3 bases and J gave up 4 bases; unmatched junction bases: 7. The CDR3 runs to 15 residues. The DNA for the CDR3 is TGTGCCAGCAGTTATTTCTCTGGACAGGGGTACGAGCAGTACTTC. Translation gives CASSYFSGQGYEQYF.

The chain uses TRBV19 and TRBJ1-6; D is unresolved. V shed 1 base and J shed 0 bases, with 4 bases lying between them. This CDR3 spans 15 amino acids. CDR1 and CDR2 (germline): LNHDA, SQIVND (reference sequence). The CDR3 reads CASSIASSYNSPLHF. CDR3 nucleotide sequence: TGTGCCAGTAGTATAGCGAGCTCCTATAATTCACCCCTCCACTTT.

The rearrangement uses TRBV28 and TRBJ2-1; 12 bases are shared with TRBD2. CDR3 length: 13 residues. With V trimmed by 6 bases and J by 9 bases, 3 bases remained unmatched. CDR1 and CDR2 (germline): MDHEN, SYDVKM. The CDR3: CASRLAGGAEQFF. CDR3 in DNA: TGTGCCAGCAGACTAGCGGGGGGAGCTGAGCAGTTCTTC.

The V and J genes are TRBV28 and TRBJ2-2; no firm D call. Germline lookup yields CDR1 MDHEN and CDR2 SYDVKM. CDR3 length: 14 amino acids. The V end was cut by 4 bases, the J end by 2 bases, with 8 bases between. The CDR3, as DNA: TGTGCCAGCAGTTACCAGTTTAACACCGGGGAGCTGTTTTTT. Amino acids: CASSYQFNTGELFF.

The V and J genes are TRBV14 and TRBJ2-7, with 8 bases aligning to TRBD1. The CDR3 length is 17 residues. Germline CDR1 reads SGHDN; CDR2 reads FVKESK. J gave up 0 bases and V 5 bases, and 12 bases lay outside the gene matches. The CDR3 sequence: CASSSRDGDRISYEQYF. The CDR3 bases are TGTGCCAGCAGCTCCCGAGACGGGGACAGGATCTCCTACGAGCAGTACTTC.

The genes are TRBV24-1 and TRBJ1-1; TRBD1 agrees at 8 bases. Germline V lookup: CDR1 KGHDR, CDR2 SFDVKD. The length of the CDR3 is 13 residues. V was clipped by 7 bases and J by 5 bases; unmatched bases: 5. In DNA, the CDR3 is TGTGCCACCAGACGACAGGGGAGAACTGAAGCTTTCTTT. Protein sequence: CATRRQGRTEAFF.

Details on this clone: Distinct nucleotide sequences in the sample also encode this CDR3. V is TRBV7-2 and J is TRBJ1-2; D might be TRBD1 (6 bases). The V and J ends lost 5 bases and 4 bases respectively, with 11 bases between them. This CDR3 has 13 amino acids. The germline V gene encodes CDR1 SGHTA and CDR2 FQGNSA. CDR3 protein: CASSPQGSYGYTF. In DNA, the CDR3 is TGTGCCAGCAGCCCTCAGGGGAGCTATGGCTACACCTTC.

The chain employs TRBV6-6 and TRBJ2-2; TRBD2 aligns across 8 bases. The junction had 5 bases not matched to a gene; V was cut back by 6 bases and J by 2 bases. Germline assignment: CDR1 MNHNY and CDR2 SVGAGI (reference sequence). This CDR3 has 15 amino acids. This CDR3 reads CASRATSGNTGELFF. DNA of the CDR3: TGTGCCAGCAGAGCCACTAGCGGTAACACCGGGGAGCTGTTTTTT.

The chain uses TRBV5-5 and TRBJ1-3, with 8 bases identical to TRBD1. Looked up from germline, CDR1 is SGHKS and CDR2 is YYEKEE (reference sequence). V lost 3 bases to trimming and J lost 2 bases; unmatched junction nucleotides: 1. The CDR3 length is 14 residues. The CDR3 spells CASSWGQAGNTIYF. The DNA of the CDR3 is TGTGCCAGCAGCTGGGGACAGGCTGGAAACACCATATATTTT.

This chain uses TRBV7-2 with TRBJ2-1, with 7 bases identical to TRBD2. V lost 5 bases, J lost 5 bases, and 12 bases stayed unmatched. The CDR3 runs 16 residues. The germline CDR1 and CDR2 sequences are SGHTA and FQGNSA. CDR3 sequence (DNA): TGTGCCAGCAGCCAATCTGGGTCTAGCGGTAACAATGAGCAGTTCTTC. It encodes CASSQSGSSGNNEQFF.

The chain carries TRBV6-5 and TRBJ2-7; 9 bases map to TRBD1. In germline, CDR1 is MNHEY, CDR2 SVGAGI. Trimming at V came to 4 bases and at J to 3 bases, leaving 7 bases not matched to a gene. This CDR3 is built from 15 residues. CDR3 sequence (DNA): TGTGCCAGCAGTTCTCTCGGGACAGGGTTCTACGAGCAGTACTTC. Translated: CASSSLGTGFYEQYF.

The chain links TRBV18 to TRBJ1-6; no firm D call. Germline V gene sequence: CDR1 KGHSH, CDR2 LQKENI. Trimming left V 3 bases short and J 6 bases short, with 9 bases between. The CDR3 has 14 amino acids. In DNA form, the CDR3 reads TGTGCCAGCTCACCGAGTGGTTCTAATTCACCCCTCCACTTT. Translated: CASSPSGSNSPLHF. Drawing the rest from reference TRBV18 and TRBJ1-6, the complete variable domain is NAGVMQNPRHLVRRRGQEARLRCSPMKGHSHVYWYRQLPEEGLKFMVYLQKENIIDESGMPKERFSAEFPKEGPSILRIQQVVRGDSAAYFCASSPSGSNSPLHFGNGTRLTVT.

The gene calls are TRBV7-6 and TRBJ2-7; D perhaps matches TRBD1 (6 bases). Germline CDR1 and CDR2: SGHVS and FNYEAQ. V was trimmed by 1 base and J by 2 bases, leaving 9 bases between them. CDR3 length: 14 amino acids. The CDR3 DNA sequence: TGTGCCAGCAGCTTAGATAACAGGGCCTACGAGCAGTACTTC. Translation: CASSLDNRAYEQYF.

In nucleotides, the CDR3 is TGTGCCAGCAGCCAAGATCTCAGGGGGTCAGAGACCCAGTACTTC. Translating gives CASSQDLRGSETQYF. The chain couples TRBV4-2 to TRBJ2-5, with 7 bases lining up with TRBD1. With V trimmed by 0 bases and J by 4 bases, 5 bases remained unmatched. Per germline, CDR1 LGHNA and CDR2 YNFKEQ. This CDR3 is 15 amino acids long.

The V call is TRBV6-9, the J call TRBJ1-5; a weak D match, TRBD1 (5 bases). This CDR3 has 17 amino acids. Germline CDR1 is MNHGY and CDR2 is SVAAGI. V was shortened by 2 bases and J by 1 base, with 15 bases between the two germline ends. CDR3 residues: CASSYGQSVESNQPQHF. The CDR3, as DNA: TGTGCCAGCAGTTATGGACAATCGGTAGAGAGCAATCAGCCCCAGCATTTT.

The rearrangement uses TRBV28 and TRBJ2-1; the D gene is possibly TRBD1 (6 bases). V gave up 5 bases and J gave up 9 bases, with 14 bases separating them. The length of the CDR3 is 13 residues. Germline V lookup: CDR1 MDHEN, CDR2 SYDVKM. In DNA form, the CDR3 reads TGTGCCAGCAGTATAGGGACACAAGGTGAGCAGTTCTTC. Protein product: CASSIGTQGEQFF. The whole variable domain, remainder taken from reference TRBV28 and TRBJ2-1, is DVKVTQSSRYLVKRTGEKVFLECVQDMDHENMFWYRQDPGLGLRLIYFSYDVKMKEKGDIPEGYSVSREKKERFSLILESASTNQTSMYLCASSIGTQGEQFFGPGTRLTVL.

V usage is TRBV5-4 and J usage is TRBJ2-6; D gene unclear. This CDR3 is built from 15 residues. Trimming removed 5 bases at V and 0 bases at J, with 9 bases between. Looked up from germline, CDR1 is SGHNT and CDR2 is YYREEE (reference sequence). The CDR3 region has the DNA TGTGCCAGCAGTACTTCCCTCTCTGGGGCCAACGTCCTGACTTTC. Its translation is CASSTSLSGANVLTF.